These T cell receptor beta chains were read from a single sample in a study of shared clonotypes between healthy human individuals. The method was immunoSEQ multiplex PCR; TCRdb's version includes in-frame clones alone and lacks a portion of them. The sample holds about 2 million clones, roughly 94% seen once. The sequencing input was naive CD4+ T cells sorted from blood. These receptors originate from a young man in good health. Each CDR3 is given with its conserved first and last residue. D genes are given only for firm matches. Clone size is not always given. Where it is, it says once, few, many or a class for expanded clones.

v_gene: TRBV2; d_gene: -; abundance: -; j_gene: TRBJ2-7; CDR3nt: TGTGCCAGCCGTGGACTGATCAGCTCCTACGAGCAGTACTTC; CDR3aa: CASRGLISSYEQYF
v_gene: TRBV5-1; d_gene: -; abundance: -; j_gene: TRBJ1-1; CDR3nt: TGCGCCAGCACCAAACAGACAGATCTGAACACTGAAGCTTTCTTT; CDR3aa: CASTKQTDLNTEAFF
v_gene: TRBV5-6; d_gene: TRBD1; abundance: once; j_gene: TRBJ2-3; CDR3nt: TGTGCCAGCAGCTTTCAGGGGGCTGGAACAGATACGCAGTATTTT; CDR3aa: CASSFQGAGTDTQYF
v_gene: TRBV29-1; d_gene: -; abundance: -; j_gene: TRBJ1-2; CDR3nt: TGCAGCGTCGACGACAGAATCAACTATGGCTACACCTTC; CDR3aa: CSVDDRINYGYTF
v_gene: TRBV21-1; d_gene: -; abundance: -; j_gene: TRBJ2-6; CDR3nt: TGTGCCAGCAGCAAAGCCGTCCACTCTGGGGCCAACGTCCTGACTTTC; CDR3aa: CASSKAVHSGANVLTF
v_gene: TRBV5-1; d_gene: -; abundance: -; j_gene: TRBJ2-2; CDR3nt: TGCGCCAGCGGTCCGGGAAGGACACCCTTGACCGGGGAGCTGTTTTTT; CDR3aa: CASGPGRTPLTGELFF
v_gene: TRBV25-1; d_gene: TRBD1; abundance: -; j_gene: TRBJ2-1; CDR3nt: TGTGCCAGCAGTGAATTGGACAGGCACAATGAGCAGTTCTTC; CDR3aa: CASSELDRHNEQFF
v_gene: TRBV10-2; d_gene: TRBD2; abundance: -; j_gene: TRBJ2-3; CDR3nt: TGCGCCACCTACCTAGCGGGGGGGGATACGCAGTATTTT; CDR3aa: CATYLAGGDTQYF
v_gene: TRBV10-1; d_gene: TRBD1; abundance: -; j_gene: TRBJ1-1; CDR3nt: TGCGCCAGCAGTGAGTCGGGACAGGGCGGTCAAGCTTTCTTT; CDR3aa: CASSESGQGGQAFF
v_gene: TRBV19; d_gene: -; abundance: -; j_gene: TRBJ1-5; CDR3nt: TGTGCCAGTAGAATCCCAGGGACGGCGAATCAGCCCCAGCATTTT; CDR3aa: CASRIPGTANQPQHF
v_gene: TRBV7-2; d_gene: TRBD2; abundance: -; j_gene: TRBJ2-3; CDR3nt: TGTGCCAGCAGCTTAGGGACTAGCGGGAGTGGAACAGATACGCAGTATTTT; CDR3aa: CASSLGTSGSGTDTQYF
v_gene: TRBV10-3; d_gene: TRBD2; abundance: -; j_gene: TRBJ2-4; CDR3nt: TGTGCCATCAGTGAGGCCAAGACTAGCGGGAGGGCCCTTGGCATTCAGTACTTC; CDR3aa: CAISEAKTSGRALGIQYF
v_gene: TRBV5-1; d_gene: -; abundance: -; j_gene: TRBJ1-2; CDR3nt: TGCGCCAGCAGTACCGACAGCGCTTTCTATGGCTACACCTTC; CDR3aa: CASSTDSAFYGYTF
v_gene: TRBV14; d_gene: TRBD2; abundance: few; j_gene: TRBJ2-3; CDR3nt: TGTGCCAGCAGCATGGGGTGGCGAGCGGGGGAAAATAGCACAGATACGCAGTATTTT; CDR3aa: CASSMGWRAGENSTDTQYF